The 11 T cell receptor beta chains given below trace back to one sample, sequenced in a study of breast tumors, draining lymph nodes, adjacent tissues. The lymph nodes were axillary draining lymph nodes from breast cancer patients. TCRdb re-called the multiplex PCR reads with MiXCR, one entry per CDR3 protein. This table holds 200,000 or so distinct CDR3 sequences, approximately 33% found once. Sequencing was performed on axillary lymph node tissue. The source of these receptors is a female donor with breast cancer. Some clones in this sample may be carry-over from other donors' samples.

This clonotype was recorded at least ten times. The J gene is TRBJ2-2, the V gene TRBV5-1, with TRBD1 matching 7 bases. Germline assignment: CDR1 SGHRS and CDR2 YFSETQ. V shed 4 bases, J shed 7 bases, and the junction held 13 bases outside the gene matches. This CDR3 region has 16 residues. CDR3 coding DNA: TGCGCCAGCAGCATAACTACGGACAGGAACGTCGGGGAGCTGTTTTTT. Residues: CASSITTDRNVGELFF.

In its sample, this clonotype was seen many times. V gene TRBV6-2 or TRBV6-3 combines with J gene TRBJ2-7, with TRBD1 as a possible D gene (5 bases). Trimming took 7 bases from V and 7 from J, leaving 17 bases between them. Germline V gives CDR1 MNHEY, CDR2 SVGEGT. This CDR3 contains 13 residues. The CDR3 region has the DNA TGTGCCAGCACCCAATCCTTCGACAGAGAGCAGTACTTC. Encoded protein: CASTQSFDREQYF.

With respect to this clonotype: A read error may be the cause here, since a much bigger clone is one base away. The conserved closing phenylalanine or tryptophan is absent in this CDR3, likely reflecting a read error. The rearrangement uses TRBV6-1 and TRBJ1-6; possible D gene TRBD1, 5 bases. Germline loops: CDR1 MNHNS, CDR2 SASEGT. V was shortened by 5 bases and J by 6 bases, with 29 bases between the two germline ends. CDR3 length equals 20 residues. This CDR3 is CASSNSGTAIIGVSNSPLHS. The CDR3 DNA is TGTGCCAGCAGTAACTCCGGGACGGCAATCATCGGGGTTTCTAATTCACCCCTCCACTCT.

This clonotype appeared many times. CDR3 bases: TGCGCCAGCAGGGACCACGGGTTATACTATGGCTACACCTTC. It is translated as CASRDHGLYYGYTF. The chain uses TRBV10-2 and TRBJ1-2; D is unclear. The CDR3 is 14 amino acids. Germline V CDR1 and CDR2: WSHSY, SAAADI. Deletions cut 6 bases from V and 3 bases from J, with 14 bases between.

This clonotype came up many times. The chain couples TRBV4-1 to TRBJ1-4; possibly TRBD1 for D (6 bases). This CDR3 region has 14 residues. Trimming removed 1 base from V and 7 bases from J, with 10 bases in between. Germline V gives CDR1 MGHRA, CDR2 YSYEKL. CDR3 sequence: CASSQGGAGEKLFF. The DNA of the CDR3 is TGCGCCAGCAGCCAAGGGGGGGCCGGTGAAAAACTGTTTTTT.

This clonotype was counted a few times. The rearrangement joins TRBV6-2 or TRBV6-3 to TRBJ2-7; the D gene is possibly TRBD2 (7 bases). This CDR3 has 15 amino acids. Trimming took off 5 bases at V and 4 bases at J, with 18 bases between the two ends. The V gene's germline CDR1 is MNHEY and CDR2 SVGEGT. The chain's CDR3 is CASSRGGSRGYEQYF. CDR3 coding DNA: TGTGCCAGCAGTAGGGGGGGTTCTCGAGGATACGAGCAGTACTTC.

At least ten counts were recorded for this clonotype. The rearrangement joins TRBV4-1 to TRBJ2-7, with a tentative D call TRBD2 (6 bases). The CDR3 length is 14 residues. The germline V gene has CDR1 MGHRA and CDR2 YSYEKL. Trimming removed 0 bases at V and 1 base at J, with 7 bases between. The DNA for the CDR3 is TGCGCCAGCAGCCAAGATGGGAGGTCCTACGAGCAGTACTTC. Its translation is CASSQDGRSYEQYF.

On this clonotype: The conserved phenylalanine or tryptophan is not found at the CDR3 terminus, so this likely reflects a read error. CDR3 in DNA: TGTGCCAGCAGCCACAGGGAGGGTGGGACTGAAGCTTTCCTT. This translates into CASSHREGGTEAFL. The genes are TRBV7-9 and TRBJ1-1, with D possibly being TRBD1 (6 bases). The CDR3 has 14 amino acids. V was cut by 5 bases and J by 5 bases, with 15 bases left in between. Germline CDR1 SEHNR, CDR2 FQNEAQ (reference sequence).

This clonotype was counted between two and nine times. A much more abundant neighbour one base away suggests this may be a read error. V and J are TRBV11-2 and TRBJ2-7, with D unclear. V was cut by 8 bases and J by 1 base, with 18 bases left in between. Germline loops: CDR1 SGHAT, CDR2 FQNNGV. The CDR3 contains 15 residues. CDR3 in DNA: TGTGCCAGCCACCGCGACGGCCGGGCATCCTACGAGCAGTACTTC. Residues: CASHRDGRASYEQYF.

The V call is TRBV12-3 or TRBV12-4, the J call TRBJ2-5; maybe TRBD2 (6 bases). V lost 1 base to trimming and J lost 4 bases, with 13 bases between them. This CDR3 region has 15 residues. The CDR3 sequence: CASSLVEGEGETQYF. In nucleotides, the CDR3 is TGTGCCAGCAGTTTAGTGGAGGGAGAAGGAGAGACCCAGTACTTC.

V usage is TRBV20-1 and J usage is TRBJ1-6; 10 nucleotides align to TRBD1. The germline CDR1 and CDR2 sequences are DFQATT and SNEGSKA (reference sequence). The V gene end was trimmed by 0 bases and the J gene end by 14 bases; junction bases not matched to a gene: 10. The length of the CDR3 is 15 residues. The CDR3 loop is CSARDTGTGAVTLHF. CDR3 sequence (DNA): TGCAGTGCTAGAGACACCGGGACAGGGGCGGTAACCCTCCACTTT.